One T cell receptor beta chain is described in this entry. Its antigen is as yet unknown. Researchers made TCR beta libraries by using iRepertoire HTBI primers and running Arm-PCR on CDR3 regions. TCRdb processed the multiplex PCR reads anew with MiXCR; each CDR3 protein has one entry. The sample contains over 450,000 distinct CDR3 sequences, around a fifth of which appear only once. Time point given: persistent/refractory GD, antithyroid drugs over 5 years with positive TRAb. The TCR library was made from RNA extracted from PBMCs. Tubes containing EDTA received nine milliliters of drawn peripheral blood. This entry belongs to a study of regulatory T cells in long-lasting Graves disease. Across the study: Those with persistent Graves' disease had received antithyroid drugs for over 5 years with positive TSH receptor antibodies.

Study results and caveats: TCR diversity was lower in persistent Graves' patients (versus newly diagnosed ones). Persistent cases favored TRBV28, TRBJ1-2 and TRBJ2-5.

Germline assignment: CDR1 PRHDT and CDR2 FYEKMQ (reference sequence). With 0 bases clipped from V and 7 bases from J, the junction kept 4 bases outside the gene matches. This CDR3 is 16 amino acids long. J is TRBJ1-6 and V is TRBV13; TRBD1 aligns across 9 bases. This receptor was taken from a female donor with Graves disease. Specimen: peripheral blood mononuclear cells (PBMCs), collected when the disease was refractory, from a patient treated with antithyroid drugs. CDR3: CASSLGSGQGNSPLHF. CDR3 bases: TGTGCCAGCAGCTTAGGCAGTGGACAGGGGAATTCACCCCTCCACTTT.